Listed below are T cell receptor beta chains from one sample, sequenced in a study of blood T cell repertoires in COVID-19. TCRdb keeps only in-frame clones here, not all; method: immunoSEQ multiplex PCR. Of some 210,000 clones listed, 75% to 85% were seen once; the top ten hold about 4.5%. The sample comprised PBMCs or T cells enriched from blood (not recorded which). These receptors were obtained from a man aged 25 to 40 with acute COVID-19. CDR3s include the opening cysteine and the closing phenylalanine or tryptophan. The order of the fields is clone size, J gene, V gene, D gene, CDR3 protein, CDR3 DNA. The D gene is left open where the match is weak. Some rows mark clone size as missing; the rest say once, few, many or name a class of expanded clone.

clone size: NA; J gene: TRBJ2-2; V gene: TRBV9; D gene: TRBD2; CDR3 protein: CASSAPGGAARVTGELFF; CDR3 DNA: TGTGCCAGCAGCGCCCCGGGGGGGGCTGCCAGGGTCACCGGGGAGCTGTTTTTT
clone size: NA; J gene: TRBJ2-2; V gene: TRBV5-1; D gene: NA; CDR3 protein: CASSLGQTNTGELFF; CDR3 DNA: TGCGCCAGCAGCCTCGGACAGACGAACACCGGGGAGCTGTTTTTT
clone size: once; J gene: TRBJ1-5; V gene: TRBV19; D gene: NA; CDR3 protein: CASNRGVNSNQPQHF; CDR3 DNA: TGTGCCAGTAATCGGGGGGTAAATAGCAATCAGCCCCAGCATTTT
clone size: NA; J gene: TRBJ2-7; V gene: TRBV3-1/TRBV3-2; D gene: TRBD1; CDR3 protein: CASSKQRTGSSEQYF; CDR3 DNA: TGTGCCAGCAGCAAGCAGCGGACAGGGAGTAGCGAGCAGTACTTC
clone size: NA; J gene: TRBJ2-7; V gene: TRBV5-6; D gene: NA; CDR3 protein: CASSFLGAEQYF; CDR3 DNA: TGTGCCAGCAGCTTTCTAGGGGCCGAGCAGTACTTC
clone size: NA; J gene: TRBJ1-2; V gene: TRBV27; D gene: NA; CDR3 protein: CASSLGRSFNYGYTF; CDR3 DNA: TGTGCCAGCAGTTTGGGCAGATCATTTAACTATGGCTACACCTTC
clone size: NA; J gene: TRBJ2-5; V gene: TRBV28; D gene: TRBD2; CDR3 protein: CASSPASGAYQETQYF; CDR3 DNA: TGTGCCAGCAGTCCTGCCAGCGGGGCGTACCAAGAGACCCAGTACTTC
clone size: few; J gene: TRBJ1-5; V gene: TRBV11-3; D gene: TRBD1; CDR3 protein: CASSPRYFGTEDQPQHF; CDR3 DNA: TGTGCCAGCAGCCCGAGATATTTCGGGACAGAAGATCAGCCCCAGCATTTT
clone size: NA; J gene: TRBJ2-7; V gene: TRBV9; D gene: TRBD1; CDR3 protein: CASSSRTGGYEQYF; CDR3 DNA: TGTGCCAGCAGCTCCAGGACAGGGGGCTACGAGCAGTACTTC
clone size: once; J gene: TRBJ2-1; V gene: TRBV2; D gene: TRBD2; CDR3 protein: CASNLLAGGYNEQFF; CDR3 DNA: TGTGCCAGCAACCTACTAGCGGGGGGCTACAATGAGCAGTTCTTC
clone size: NA; J gene: TRBJ2-3; V gene: TRBV27; D gene: NA; CDR3 protein: CASTLLPLSTDTQYF; CDR3 DNA: TGTGCCAGCACCCTACTCCCTCTCAGCACAGATACGCAGTATTTT
clone size: NA; J gene: TRBJ2-3; V gene: TRBV25-1; D gene: NA; CDR3 protein: CASRGASTDTQYF; CDR3 DNA: TGTGCCAGCAGGGGGGCTAGCACAGATACGCAGTATTTT
clone size: NA; J gene: TRBJ2-1; V gene: TRBV6-5; D gene: NA; CDR3 protein: CASESSYNEQFF; CDR3 DNA: TGTGCCAGCGAGAGCTCCTACAATGAGCAGTTCTTC
clone size: NA; J gene: TRBJ2-4; V gene: TRBV5-1; D gene: NA; CDR3 protein: CASSAFLTGYLAKNIQYF; CDR3 DNA: TGCGCCAGCAGCGCCTTCCTTACAGGGTATCTAGCCAAAAACATTCAGTACTTC
clone size: few; J gene: TRBJ1-5; V gene: TRBV9; D gene: TRBD1; CDR3 protein: CASSGDRGNQPQHF; CDR3 DNA: TGTGCCAGCAGCGGTGACAGGGGCAATCAGCCCCAGCATTTT
clone size: NA; J gene: TRBJ2-7; V gene: TRBV4-1; D gene: TRBD2; CDR3 protein: CASSQEGGGGFYEQYF; CDR3 DNA: TGCGCCAGCAGCCAAGAGGGAGGCGGGGGATTTTACGAGCAGTACTTC
clone size: NA; J gene: TRBJ1-1; V gene: TRBV7-9; D gene: NA; CDR3 protein: CASSLDWPNTEAFF; CDR3 DNA: TGTGCCAGCAGCTTAGATTGGCCGAACACTGAAGCTTTCTTT
clone size: NA; J gene: TRBJ1-6; V gene: TRBV7-9; D gene: TRBD1; CDR3 protein: CASSLGQGNNSPLHF; CDR3 DNA: TGTGCCAGCAGCTTAGGACAGGGGAATAATTCACCCCTCCACTTT
clone size: NA; J gene: TRBJ1-3; V gene: TRBV5-1; D gene: TRBD1; CDR3 protein: CASSQGAQGGNTIYF; CDR3 DNA: TGCGCCAGCTCACAGGGGGCGCAAGGTGGAAACACCATATATTTT
clone size: NA; J gene: TRBJ2-3; V gene: TRBV6-4; D gene: NA; CDR3 protein: CASSVGLRSTDTQYF; CDR3 DNA: TGTGCCAGCAGTGTGGGGCTTCGAAGCACAGATACGCAGTATTTT
clone size: NA; J gene: TRBJ2-7; V gene: TRBV12-3/TRBV12-4; D gene: NA; CDR3 protein: CASRPARSEQYF; CDR3 DNA: TGTGCCAGCAGACCTGCCCGGAGCGAGCAGTACTTC
clone size: NA; J gene: TRBJ2-7; V gene: TRBV5-4; D gene: TRBD1; CDR3 protein: CASSLDGTGGHEQYF; CDR3 DNA: TGTGCCAGCAGCTTGGACGGGACAGGGGGCCACGAGCAGTACTTC
clone size: few; J gene: TRBJ2-7; V gene: TRBV5-1; D gene: NA; CDR3 protein: CASSIDSYEQYF; CDR3 DNA: TGCGCCAGCAGCATTGACAGCTACGAGCAGTACTTC
clone size: NA; J gene: TRBJ1-2; V gene: TRBV10-3; D gene: NA; CDR3 protein: CAISGKGGDYTF; CDR3 DNA: TGTGCCATCAGTGGGAAGGGCGGGGACTACACCTTC
clone size: NA; J gene: TRBJ1-1; V gene: TRBV9; D gene: NA; CDR3 protein: CASSEINTEAFF; CDR3 DNA: TGTGCCAGCAGCGAAATAAACACTGAAGCTTTCTTT
clone size: NA; J gene: TRBJ2-1; V gene: TRBV7-9; D gene: NA; CDR3 protein: CASSPDLARNEQFF; CDR3 DNA: TGTGCCAGCAGCCCAGACCTAGCACGGAATGAGCAGTTCTTC
clone size: many; J gene: TRBJ1-2; V gene: TRBV5-4; D gene: NA; CDR3 protein: CASSFFLGSDYGYTF; CDR3 DNA: TGTGCCAGCAGCTTCTTTTTGGGGAGCGACTATGGCTACACCTTC
clone size: NA; J gene: TRBJ1-1; V gene: TRBV7-2; D gene: NA; CDR3 protein: CATLNRGFEAFF; CDR3 DNA: TGTGCCACGCTAAATAGGGGGTTTGAAGCTTTCTTT
clone size: NA; J gene: TRBJ1-4; V gene: TRBV5-4; D gene: NA; CDR3 protein: CASSPGHAPNEKLFF; CDR3 DNA: TGTGCCAGCAGCCCGGGACATGCACCCAATGAAAAACTGTTTTTT
clone size: few; J gene: TRBJ1-4; V gene: TRBV4-1; D gene: NA; CDR3 protein: CASSQDFGVKTNEKLFF; CDR3 DNA: TGCGCCAGCAGCCAAGATTTCGGGGTGAAGACTAATGAAAAACTGTTTTTT
clone size: few; J gene: TRBJ2-1; V gene: TRBV3-1/TRBV3-2; D gene: NA; CDR3 protein: CASSQARGAGGNEQFF; CDR3 DNA: TGTGCCAGCAGCCAAGCCCGAGGTGCAGGGGGGAATGAGCAGTTCTTC
clone size: medium-sized; J gene: TRBJ1-2; V gene: TRBV5-4; D gene: NA; CDR3 protein: CASNIDSNYGYTF; CDR3 DNA: TGTGCCAGCAACATTGACAGCAACTATGGCTACACCTTC
clone size: NA; J gene: TRBJ1-3; V gene: TRBV5-4; D gene: TRBD1; CDR3 protein: CASTYRGGNTIYF; CDR3 DNA: TGTGCCAGCACTTACAGGGGTGGAAACACCATATATTTT
clone size: few; J gene: TRBJ2-1; V gene: TRBV18; D gene: TRBD1; CDR3 protein: CASSLRQGDSNEQFF; CDR3 DNA: TGTGCCAGCTCATTACGACAGGGGGATTCCAATGAGCAGTTCTTC
clone size: NA; J gene: TRBJ1-1; V gene: TRBV27; D gene: NA; CDR3 protein: CASSLIGAEAFF; CDR3 DNA: TGTGCCAGCAGTTTAATAGGGGCGGAAGCTTTCTTT
clone size: NA; J gene: TRBJ2-2; V gene: TRBV5-4; D gene: NA; CDR3 protein: CASSGRTGELFF; CDR3 DNA: TGTGCCAGCAGCGGGAGAACCGGGGAGCTGTTTTTT
clone size: NA; J gene: TRBJ2-4; V gene: TRBV7-9; D gene: NA; CDR3 protein: CASSPSGGKNIQYF; CDR3 DNA: TGTGCCAGCAGCCCCTCCGGGGGTAAAAACATTCAGTACTTC